One and the same sample provided the 8 T cell receptor beta chains below, sequenced in a study of OX40 agonist ivuxolimab in advanced cancers. Produced via immunoSEQ multiplex PCR; TCRdb's table is partial and in-frame only. This table has 30,000 or so clones, 80% to 85% appearing once. The input for sequencing was CD4+ or CD8+ T cells sorted from blood, taken in a trial of the OX40 agonist ivuxolimab. These receptors all come from an adult with an advanced solid tumor such as melanoma, head and neck, liver or kidney cancer.

The chain is built from TRBV7-3 and TRBJ2-5; 7 bases line up with TRBD2. This CDR3 has 16 amino acids. The V segment lost 1 base and the J segment 5 bases; nucleotides outside the gene matches: 10. Germline V gives CDR1 SGHTA, CDR2 FQGTGA. For the CDR3, the DNA is TGTGCCAGCAGCTTAAACCCGGGGAGGGGAGGGGAGACCCAGTACTTC. Translating gives CASSLNPGRGGETQYF.

This clone showed up just once. This chain joins TRBV29-1 and TRBJ2-7, with a tentative D call TRBD1 (6 bases). Germline CDR1 is SQVTM and CDR2 is ANQGSEA. Trimming left V 6 bases short and J 1 base short, with 19 bases between. This CDR3 region has 15 residues. As DNA, the CDR3 is TGCAGCGTGGTCCGGGACATGGGCCGATCCTACGAGCAGTACTTC. This gives the protein CSVVRDMGRSYEQYF.

This chain links TRBV30 with TRBJ2-6, with a possible D match to TRBD2 (6 bases). CDR1 is GTSNPN, CDR2 SVGIG, per germline (reference sequence). V gave up 3 bases and J gave up 4 bases, with 13 bases separating them. CDR3 length: 15 amino acids. The CDR3 region has the DNA TGTGCCTGGAGGGGAGGACGGTGGGGGGCCAACGTCCTGACTTTC. Its protein product is CAWRGGRWGANVLTF.

Here the CDR3 DNA reads TGTGCCAGCAGTCCACTAGCGGGAGACAGTAATGAGCAGTTCTTC. Amino acids: CASSPLAGDSNEQFF. This chain uses TRBV27 with TRBJ2-1; 11 bases line up with TRBD2. Germline V gene sequence: CDR1 MNHEY, CDR2 SMNVEV (reference sequence). This CDR3 has 15 residues. After removal of 5 bases from V and 7 bases from J, the junction contained 7 bases not matched to a gene.

This chain connects TRBV27 to TRBJ2-3; D ambiguous. The V end lost 8 bases, the J end lost 6 bases, and 21 bases lay between the germline ends. The CDR3 covers 15 residues. From germline, CDR1 is MNHEY and CDR2 SMNVEV (reference sequence). CDR3 amino acids: CASGSREVRKDTQYF. In DNA form, the CDR3 reads TGTGCCAGCGGATCACGCGAGGTCCGGAAGGATACGCAGTATTTT.

This chain joins TRBV6-1 and TRBJ2-1; TRBD2 agrees at 15 bases. With 4 bases clipped from V and 4 bases from J, the junction kept 11 bases outside the gene matches. The length of the CDR3 is 19 residues. Germline CDR1 and CDR2: MNHNS and SASEGT. The CDR3 DNA is TGTGCCAGCAGTGGGATGGGGACTAGCGGGGGGACCTATTACAATGAGCAGTTCTTC. Its translation: CASSGMGTSGGTYYNEQFF.

The V call is TRBV7-8, the J call TRBJ2-1; 8 nucleotides match TRBD1. The CDR3 has 15 residues. V was pared by 1 base and J by 8 bases, with 7 bases of the junction left unmatched. CDR1 is SGHVS, CDR2 FQNEAQ, per germline. The CDR3 nucleotides read TGTGCCAGCAGCTTAGGAACAGGGGGAAGAGATGAGCAGTTCTTC. It codes for CASSLGTGGRDEQFF. Filled out from reference TRBV7-8 and TRBJ2-1, the complete variable domain reads GAGVSQSPRYKVAKRGQDVALRCDPISGHVSLFWYQQALGQGPEFLTYFQNEAQLDKSGLPSDRFFAERPEGSVSTLKIQRTQQEDSAVYLCASSLGTGGRDEQFFGPGTRLTVL.

The chain joins TRBV6-6 to TRBJ1-1; D perhaps matches TRBD1 (6 bases). Per the germline V gene, CDR1 is MNHNY and CDR2 is SVGAGI (reference sequence). CDR3 length: 12 amino acids. Between the trimmed V and J ends, which lost 8 bases and 5 bases, there was a span of 12 bases. This CDR3 is CASSGGRTEAFF. The CDR3 region has the DNA TGTGCCAGCTCCGGGGGGCGGACTGAAGCTTTCTTT.